These T cell receptor beta chains were read from a single sample in a study of shared clonotypes between healthy human individuals. Clones were read by immunoSEQ multiplex PCR, and TCRdb kept only the in-frame ones, dropping some. In the table there are about 1.1 million clones, about four fifths of which are singletons. Sequenced material: memory CD4+ T cells from PBMCs. The receptors here all came from a man between 18 and 35 years old in good health. Some clones in this sample may be carry-over from other donors' samples. Each CDR3 is given with its conserved first and last residue. Fields, in order: V gene, J gene, CDR3 protein.

v_call: TRBV30; j_call: TRBJ2-7; cdr3_aa: CAWSGTRTGDEQYF
v_call: TRBV2; j_call: TRBJ1-4; cdr3_aa: CASKDSPGQGYEKLFF
v_call: TRBV7-2; j_call: TRBJ2-3; cdr3_aa: CASSLIRRDTQYF
v_call: TRBV18; j_call: TRBJ1-5; cdr3_aa: CASSPGTRDQPQHF
v_call: TRBV29-1; j_call: TRBJ2-2; cdr3_aa: CSVGTGVTGELFF
v_call: TRBV19; j_call: TRBJ2-1; cdr3_aa: CASRVSGDSYNEQFF
v_call: TRBV18; j_call: TRBJ2-7; cdr3_aa: CASSPADEQYF
v_call: TRBV2; j_call: TRBJ1-2; cdr3_aa: CASRWTRDSPIYGYTF
v_call: TRBV29-1; j_call: TRBJ2-3; cdr3_aa: CSVEIGSTDTQYF
v_call: TRBV6-5; j_call: TRBJ1-5; cdr3_aa: CASSPHSSGNQPQHF
v_call: TRBV5-1; j_call: TRBJ1-1; cdr3_aa: CASSVTTGSAEAFF